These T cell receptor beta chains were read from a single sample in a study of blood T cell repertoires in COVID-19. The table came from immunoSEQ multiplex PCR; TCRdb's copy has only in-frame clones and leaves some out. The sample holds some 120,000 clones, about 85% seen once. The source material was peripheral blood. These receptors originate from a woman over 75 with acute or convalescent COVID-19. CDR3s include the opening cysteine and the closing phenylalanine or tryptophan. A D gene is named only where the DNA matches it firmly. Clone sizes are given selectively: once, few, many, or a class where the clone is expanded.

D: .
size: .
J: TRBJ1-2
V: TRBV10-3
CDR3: CAISESGENYGYTF
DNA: TGTGCCATCAGTGAGTCTGGGGAGAACTATGGCTACACCTTC

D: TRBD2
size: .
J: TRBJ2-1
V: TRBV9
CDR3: CASSPNSGGSYNEQFF
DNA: TGTGCCAGCAGCCCTAATAGCGGGGGGTCCTACAATGAGCAGTTCTTC

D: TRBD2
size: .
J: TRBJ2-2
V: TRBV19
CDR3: CATRDWRGADTGELFF
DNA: TGTGCCACCCGCGACTGGCGGGGGGCCGACACCGGGGAGCTGTTTTTT

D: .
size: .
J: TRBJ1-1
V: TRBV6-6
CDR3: CASSYAGGGAVEAFF
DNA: TGTGCCAGCAGTTACGCTGGGGGGGGCGCGGTTGAAGCTTTCTTT

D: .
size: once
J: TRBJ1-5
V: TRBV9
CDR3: CASSVGSGQLNQPQHF
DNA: TGTGCCAGCAGCGTAGGTTCGGGACAACTGAATCAGCCCCAGCATTTT

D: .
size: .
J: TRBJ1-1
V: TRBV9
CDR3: CASSVGMNTEAFF
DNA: TGTGCCAGCAGCGTTGGCATGAACACTGAAGCTTTCTTT

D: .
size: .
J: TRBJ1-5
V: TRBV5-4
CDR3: CASSPGGNQPQHF
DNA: TGTGCCAGCAGCCCAGGGGGCAATCAGCCCCAGCATTTT

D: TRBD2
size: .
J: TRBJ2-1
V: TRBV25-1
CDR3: CASTNREAGFHEQFF
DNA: TGTGCCAGCACCAACCGGGAGGCGGGGTTCCATGAGCAGTTCTTC

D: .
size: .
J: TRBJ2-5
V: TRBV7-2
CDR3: CASRDQGEVGETQYF
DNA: TGTGCCAGCCGCGATCAGGGTGAAGTAGGAGAGACCCAGTACTTC

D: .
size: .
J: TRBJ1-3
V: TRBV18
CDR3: CASTSGGWGNTIYF
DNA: TGTGCCAGCACCTCGGGAGGATGGGGAAACACCATATATTTT

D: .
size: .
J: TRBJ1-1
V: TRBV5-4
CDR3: CASSLDGVGVLNTEAFF
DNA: TGTGCCAGCAGCTTGGACGGTGTAGGAGTACTGAACACTGAAGCTTTCTTT

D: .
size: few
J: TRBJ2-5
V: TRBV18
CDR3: CASSRAQETQYF
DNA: TGTGCCAGCTCACGGGCACAAGAGACCCAGTACTTC

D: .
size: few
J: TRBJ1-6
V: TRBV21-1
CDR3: CASREPAGRDSPLHF
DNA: TGTGCCAGCAGAGAACCCGCGGGGAGGGATTCACCCCTCCACTTT

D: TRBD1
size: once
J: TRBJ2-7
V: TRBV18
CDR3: CASSRVGQGAYEQYF
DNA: TGTGCCAGCTCACGCGTAGGACAGGGGGCTTACGAGCAGTACTTC

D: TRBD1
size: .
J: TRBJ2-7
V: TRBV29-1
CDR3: CSVEGQGTYEQYF
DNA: TGCAGCGTTGAGGGACAGGGGACGTACGAGCAGTACTTC

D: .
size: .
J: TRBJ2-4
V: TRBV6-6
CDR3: CASSNNRVKNIQYF
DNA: TGTGCCAGCTCCAACAACCGGGTAAAAAACATTCAGTACTTC

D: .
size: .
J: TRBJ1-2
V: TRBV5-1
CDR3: CASSLGPEYGYTF
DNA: TGCGCCAGCAGCTTGGGGCCGGAGTATGGCTACACCTTC

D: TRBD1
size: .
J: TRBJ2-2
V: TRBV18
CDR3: CASSPRDSATGELFF
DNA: TGTGCCAGCTCACCAAGGGACAGCGCAACCGGGGAGCTGTTTTTT

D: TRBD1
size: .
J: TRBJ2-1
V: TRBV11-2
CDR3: CASSSDRDNEQFF
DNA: TGTGCCAGCAGCTCGGACAGGGACAATGAGCAGTTCTTC

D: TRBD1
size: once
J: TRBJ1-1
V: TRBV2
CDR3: CASGGTGNTEAFF
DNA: TGTGCCAGCGGAGGGACAGGGAACACTGAAGCTTTCTTT

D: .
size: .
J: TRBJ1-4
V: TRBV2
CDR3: CASSKSKNEKLFF
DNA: TGTGCCAGCAGTAAAAGCAAAAACGAAAAACTGTTTTTT

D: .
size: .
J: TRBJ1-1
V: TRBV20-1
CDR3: CSASTGARRTEAFF
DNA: TGCAGTGCTAGTACTGGGGCCCGACGTACTGAAGCTTTCTTT

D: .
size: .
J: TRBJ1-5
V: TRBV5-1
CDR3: CASSAAGERNQPQHF
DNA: TGCGCCAGCAGCGCCGCAGGGGAGCGCAATCAGCCCCAGCATTTT

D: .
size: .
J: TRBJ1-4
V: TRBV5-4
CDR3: CASSLGTGATNEKLFF
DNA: TGTGCCAGCAGCTTGGGGACGGGAGCAACTAATGAAAAACTGTTTTTT

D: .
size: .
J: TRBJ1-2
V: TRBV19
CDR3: CASSIDRQVGGYTF
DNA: TGTGCCAGTAGTATAGATCGGCAGGTTGGCGGCTACACCTTC

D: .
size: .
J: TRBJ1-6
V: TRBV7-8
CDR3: CAITGSSYNSPLHF
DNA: TGTGCCATCACCGGGAGCTCCTATAATTCACCCCTCCACTTT

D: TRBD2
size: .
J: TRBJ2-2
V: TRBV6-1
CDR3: CASSEGLAGGYTGELFF
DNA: TGTGCCAGCAGTGAGGGACTAGCGGGGGGCTACACCGGGGAGCTGTTTTTT

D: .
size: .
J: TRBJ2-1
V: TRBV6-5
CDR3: CASKAGSNEQFF
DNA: TGTGCCAGCAAGGCAGGGTCCAATGAGCAGTTCTTC

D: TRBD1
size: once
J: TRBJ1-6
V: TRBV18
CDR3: CASSPTGAVNSPLHF
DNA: TGTGCCAGCTCACCAACAGGGGCGGTCAATTCACCCCTCCACTTT

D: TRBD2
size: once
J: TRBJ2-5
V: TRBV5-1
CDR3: CASSLVGGGDNQETQYF
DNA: TGCGCCAGCAGCTTGGTTGGCGGGGGGGATAATCAAGAGACCCAGTACTTC

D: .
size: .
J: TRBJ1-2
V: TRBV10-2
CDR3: CASSSYRQSNGYTF
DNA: TGCGCCAGCAGTTCTTACAGACAGTCGAATGGCTACACCTTC

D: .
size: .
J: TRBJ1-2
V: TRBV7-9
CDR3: CASSLGGGYGYTF
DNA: TGTGCCAGCAGCTTAGGTGGGGGGTATGGCTACACCTTC

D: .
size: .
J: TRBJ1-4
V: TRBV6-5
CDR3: CASRVQGVVEKLFF
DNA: TGTGCCAGCAGGGTACAGGGCGTTGTGGAAAAACTGTTTTTT

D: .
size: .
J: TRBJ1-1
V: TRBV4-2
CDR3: CASSQDMGGNTEAFF
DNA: TGTGCCAGCAGCCAAGATATGGGAGGCAACACTGAAGCTTTCTTT

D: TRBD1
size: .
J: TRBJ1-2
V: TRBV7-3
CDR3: CASSQGQFYGYTF
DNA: TGTGCCAGCAGCCAGGGACAGTTCTATGGCTACACCTTC

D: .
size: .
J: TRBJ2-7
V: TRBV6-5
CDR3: CASSYGSTSRVYEQYF
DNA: TGTGCCAGCAGTTACGGTAGTACATCCCGGGTCTACGAGCAGTACTTC

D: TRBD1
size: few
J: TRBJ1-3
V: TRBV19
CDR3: CASFSARDRGLSGNTIYF
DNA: TGTGCCAGTTTCTCCGCCCGGGACAGGGGGCTTTCTGGAAACACCATATATTTT

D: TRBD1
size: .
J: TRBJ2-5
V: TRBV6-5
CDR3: CASSYSGTGGRKTQYF
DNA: TGTGCCAGCAGTTACTCCGGGACAGGGGGCAGGAAGACCCAGTACTTC

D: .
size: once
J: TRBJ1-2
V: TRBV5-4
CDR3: CASSLDPGGNYGYTF
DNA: TGTGCCAGCAGCTTGGATCCGGGGGGAAACTATGGCTACACCTTC

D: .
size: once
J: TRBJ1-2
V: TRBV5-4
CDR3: CASSGGLLHGGYTF
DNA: TGTGCCAGCAGCGGGGGACTCCTTCATGGCGGCTACACCTTC

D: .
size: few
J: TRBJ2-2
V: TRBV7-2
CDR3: CASSPSTRQANTGELFF
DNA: TGTGCCAGCAGCCCATCCACCCGACAGGCGAACACCGGGGAGCTGTTTTTT

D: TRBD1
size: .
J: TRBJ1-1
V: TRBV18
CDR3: CASSPPGQANTEAFF
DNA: TGTGCCAGCTCACCACCAGGACAGGCGAACACTGAAGCTTTCTTT

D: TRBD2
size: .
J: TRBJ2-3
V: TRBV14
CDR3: CASSQGLAESTDTQYF
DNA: TGTGCCAGCAGCCAAGGGCTAGCGGAGAGCACAGATACGCAGTATTTT

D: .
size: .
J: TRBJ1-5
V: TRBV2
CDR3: CASSGNRDIQPQHF
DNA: TGTGCCAGCAGTGGAAACAGGGATATTCAGCCCCAGCATTTT

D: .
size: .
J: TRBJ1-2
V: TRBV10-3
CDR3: CAISETGTNGYTF
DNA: TGTGCCATCAGTGAGACCGGTACGAATGGCTACACCTTC